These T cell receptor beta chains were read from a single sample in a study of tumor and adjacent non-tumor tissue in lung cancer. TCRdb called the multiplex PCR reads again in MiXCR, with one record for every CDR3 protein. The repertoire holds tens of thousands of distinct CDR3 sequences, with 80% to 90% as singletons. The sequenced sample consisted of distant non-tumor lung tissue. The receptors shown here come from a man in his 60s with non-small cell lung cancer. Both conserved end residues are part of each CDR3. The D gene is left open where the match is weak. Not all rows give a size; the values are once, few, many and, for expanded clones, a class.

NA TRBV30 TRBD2 CVWSLLGSWLAGSSSYNEQFF
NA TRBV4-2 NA CASSQVTDGQETRYF
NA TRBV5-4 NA CVSRVDLYQETHYF
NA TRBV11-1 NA CASSLVTRETQYF
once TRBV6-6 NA CASSYLEGPGLIF
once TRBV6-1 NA CASSADPGAYNEQFF
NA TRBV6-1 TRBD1 CARSEGGQVTNEQFF
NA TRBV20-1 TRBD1 CSVSPGQGAYVQYF
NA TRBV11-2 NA CASSSVQVQVTQYF
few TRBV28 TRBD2 CASSLGGGAGYNEQFF
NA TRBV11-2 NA CASSLLILGTEASF
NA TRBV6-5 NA CTSSLAWASSGANVLTF
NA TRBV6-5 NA CTSNDTGTAGAQNF
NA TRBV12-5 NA CASGSVGQNFYNEQFF
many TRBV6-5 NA CASSYSTVNTGELFF
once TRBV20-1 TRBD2 CSAPSPGLAGGSYNKQFF
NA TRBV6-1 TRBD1 CASSVGPWTGYSNQPQDF
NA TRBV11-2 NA CASSWAGSNEQFF
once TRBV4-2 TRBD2 CASIPPSGGQTDTQNF
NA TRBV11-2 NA CVSSLTGRGTVAFF
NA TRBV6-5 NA CAISYSSSWVTYEQYF
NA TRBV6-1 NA CVSSSRLEGASQETQYF
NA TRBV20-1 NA CSARSEGASYNEQFF